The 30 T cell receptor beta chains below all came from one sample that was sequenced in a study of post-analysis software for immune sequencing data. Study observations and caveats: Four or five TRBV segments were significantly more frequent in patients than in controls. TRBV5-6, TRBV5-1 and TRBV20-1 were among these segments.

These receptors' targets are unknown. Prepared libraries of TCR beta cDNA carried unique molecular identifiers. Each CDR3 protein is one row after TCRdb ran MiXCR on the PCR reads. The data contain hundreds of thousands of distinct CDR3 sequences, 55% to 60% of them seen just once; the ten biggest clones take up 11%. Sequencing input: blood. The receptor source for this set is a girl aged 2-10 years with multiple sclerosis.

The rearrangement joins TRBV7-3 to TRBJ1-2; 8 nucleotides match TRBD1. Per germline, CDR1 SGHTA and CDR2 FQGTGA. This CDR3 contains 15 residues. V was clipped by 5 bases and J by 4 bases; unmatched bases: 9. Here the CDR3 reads CASSPTGERFYGYTF. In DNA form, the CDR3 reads TGTGCCAGCAGCCCGACAGGGGAGAGGTTCTATGGCTACACCTTC.

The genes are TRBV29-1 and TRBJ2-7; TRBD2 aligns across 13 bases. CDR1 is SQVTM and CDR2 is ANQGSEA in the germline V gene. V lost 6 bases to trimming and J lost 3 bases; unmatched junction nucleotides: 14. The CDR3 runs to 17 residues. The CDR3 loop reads CSVILGTSGTILYEQYF. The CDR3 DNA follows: TGCAGCGTAATTCTCGGGACTAGCGGGACAATTCTCTACGAGCAGTACTTC.

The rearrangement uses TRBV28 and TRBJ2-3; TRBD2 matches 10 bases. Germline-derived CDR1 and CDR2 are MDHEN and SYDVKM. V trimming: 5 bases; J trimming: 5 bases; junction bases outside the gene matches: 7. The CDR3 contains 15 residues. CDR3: CASSPSGGDLDTQYF. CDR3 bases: TGTGCCAGCAGTCCGAGCGGGGGGGACTTAGATACGCAGTATTTT.

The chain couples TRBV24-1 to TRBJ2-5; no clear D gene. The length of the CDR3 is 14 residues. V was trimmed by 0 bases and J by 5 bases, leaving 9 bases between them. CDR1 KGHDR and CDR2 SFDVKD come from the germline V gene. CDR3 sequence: CATSDLGVGETQYF. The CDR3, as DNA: TGTGCCACCAGTGATTTGGGGGTAGGCGAGACCCAGTACTTC.

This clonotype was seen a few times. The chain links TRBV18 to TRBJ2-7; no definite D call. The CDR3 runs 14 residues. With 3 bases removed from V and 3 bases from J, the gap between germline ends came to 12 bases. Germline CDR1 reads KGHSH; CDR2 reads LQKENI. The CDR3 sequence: CASSPSPDFYEQYF. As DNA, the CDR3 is TGTGCCAGCTCACCTTCGCCCGATTTCTACGAGCAGTACTTC.

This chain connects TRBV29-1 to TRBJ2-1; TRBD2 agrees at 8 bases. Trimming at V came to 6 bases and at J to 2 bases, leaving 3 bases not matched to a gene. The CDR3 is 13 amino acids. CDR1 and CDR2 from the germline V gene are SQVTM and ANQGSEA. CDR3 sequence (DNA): TGCAGCGTCGGACTAGCCCCCTACAATGAGCAGTTCTTC. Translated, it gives CSVGLAPYNEQFF.

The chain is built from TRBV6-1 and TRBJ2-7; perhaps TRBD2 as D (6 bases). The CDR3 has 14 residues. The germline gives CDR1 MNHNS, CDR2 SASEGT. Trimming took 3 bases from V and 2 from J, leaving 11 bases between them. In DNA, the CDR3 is TGTGCCAGCAGTGAGCGGGGAGTCACCTACGAGCAGTACTTC. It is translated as CASSERGVTYEQYF.

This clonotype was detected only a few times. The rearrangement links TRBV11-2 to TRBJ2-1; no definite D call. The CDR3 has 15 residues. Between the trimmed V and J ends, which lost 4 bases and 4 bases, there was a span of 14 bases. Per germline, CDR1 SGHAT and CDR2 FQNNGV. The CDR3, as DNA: TGTGCCAGCAGCTCCGCCCGTGACCATTACAATGAGCAGTTCTTC. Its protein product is CASSSARDHYNEQFF.

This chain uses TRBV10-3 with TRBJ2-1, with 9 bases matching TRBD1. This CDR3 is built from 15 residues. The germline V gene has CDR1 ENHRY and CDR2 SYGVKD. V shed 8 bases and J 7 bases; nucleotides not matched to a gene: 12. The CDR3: CAILQEGQGGNEQFF. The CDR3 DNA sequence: TGTGCCATCCTCCAGGAGGGACAGGGAGGGAATGAGCAGTTCTTC.

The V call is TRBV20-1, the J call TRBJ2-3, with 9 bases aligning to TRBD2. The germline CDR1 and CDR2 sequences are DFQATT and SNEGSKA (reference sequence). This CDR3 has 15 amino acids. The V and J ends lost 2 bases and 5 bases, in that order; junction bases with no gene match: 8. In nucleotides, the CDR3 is TGCAGTGCTAGAAAGTCTAGCGGGGAGGGAGATACGCAGTATTTT. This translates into CSARKSSGEGDTQYF.

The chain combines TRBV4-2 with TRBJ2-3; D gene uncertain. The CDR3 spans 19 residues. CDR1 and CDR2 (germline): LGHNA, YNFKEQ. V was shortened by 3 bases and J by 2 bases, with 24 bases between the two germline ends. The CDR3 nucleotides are TGTGCCAGCAGCCAGTTCCACGGGTCGCCCTCTCCCTACACAGATACGCAGTATTTT. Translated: CASSQFHGSPSPYTDTQYF.

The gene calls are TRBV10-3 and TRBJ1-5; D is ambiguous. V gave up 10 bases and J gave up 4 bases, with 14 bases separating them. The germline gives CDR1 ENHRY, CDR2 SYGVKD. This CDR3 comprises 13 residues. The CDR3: CASPIRQNQPQHF. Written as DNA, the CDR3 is TGTGCCAGTCCGATCCGTCAAAATCAGCCCCAGCATTTT.

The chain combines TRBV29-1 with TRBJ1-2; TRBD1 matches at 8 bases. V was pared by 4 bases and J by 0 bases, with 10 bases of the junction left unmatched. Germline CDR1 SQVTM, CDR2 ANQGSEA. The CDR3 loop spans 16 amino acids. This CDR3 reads CSVARVTGATNYGYTF. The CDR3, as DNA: TGCAGCGTTGCGAGGGTGACAGGGGCTACTAACTATGGCTACACCTTC.

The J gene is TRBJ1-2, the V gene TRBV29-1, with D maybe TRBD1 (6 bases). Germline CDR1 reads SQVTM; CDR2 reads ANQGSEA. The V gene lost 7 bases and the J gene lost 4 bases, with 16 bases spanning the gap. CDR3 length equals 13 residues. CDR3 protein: CSAANRELYGYTF. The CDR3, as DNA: TGCAGCGCCGCAAACAGGGAACTCTATGGCTACACCTTC.

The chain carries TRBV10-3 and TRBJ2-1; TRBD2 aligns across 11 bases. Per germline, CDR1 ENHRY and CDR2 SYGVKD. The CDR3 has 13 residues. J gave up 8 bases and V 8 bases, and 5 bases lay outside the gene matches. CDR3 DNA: TGTGCCATCGCACTAGCGGGAGACTATGAGCAGTTCTTC. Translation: CAIALAGDYEQFF.

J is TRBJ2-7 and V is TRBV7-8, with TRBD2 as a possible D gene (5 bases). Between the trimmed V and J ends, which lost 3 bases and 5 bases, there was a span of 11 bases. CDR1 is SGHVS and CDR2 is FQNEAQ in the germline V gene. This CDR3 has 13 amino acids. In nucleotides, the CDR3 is TGTGCCAGCAGCTTTCACGGGGATGACGAGCAGTACTTC. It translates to CASSFHGDDEQYF.

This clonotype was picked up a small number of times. The CDR3 nucleotides read TGTGCCAGCAGTCCGCGGACAGGGACGAACACTGAAGCTTTCTTT. It translates to CASSPRTGTNTEAFF. The rearrangement links TRBV27 to TRBJ1-1; 8 bases are a match to TRBD1. Germline CDR1 reads MNHEY; CDR2 reads SMNVEV (reference sequence). The CDR3 totals 15 residues. J gave up 1 base and V 5 bases, and 6 bases lay outside the gene matches.

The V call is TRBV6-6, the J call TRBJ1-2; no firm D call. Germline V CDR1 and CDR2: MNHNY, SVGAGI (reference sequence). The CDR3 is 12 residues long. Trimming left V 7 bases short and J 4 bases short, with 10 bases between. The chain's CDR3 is CASTPASYGYTF. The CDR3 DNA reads TGTGCCAGCACACCTGCGAGCTATGGCTACACCTTC.

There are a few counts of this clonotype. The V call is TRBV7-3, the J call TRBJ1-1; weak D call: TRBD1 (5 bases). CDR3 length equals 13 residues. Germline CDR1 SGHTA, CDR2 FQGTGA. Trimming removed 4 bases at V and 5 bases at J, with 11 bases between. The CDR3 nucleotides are TGTGCCAGCAGCTCTCAGGGTCAGACTGAAGCTTTCTTT. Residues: CASSSQGQTEAFF.

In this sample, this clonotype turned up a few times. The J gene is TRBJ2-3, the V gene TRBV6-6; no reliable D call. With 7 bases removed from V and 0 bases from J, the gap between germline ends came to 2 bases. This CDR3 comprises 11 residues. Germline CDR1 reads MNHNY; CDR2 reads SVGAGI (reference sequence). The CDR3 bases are TGTGCCAGCATGAGCACAGATACGCAGTATTTT. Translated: CASMSTDTQYF.

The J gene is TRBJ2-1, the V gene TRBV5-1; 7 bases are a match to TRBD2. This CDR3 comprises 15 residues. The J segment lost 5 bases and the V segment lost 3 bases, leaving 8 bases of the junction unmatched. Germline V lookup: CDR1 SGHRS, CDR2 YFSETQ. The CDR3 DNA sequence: TGCGCCAGCAGCTCGGAGGGAGGGCTAAACAATGAGCAGTTCTTC. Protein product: CASSSEGGLNNEQFF.

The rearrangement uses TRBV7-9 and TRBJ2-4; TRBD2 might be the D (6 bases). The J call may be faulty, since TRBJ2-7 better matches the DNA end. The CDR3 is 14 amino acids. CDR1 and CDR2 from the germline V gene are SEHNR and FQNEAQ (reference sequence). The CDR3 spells CASSPLSGVDEQYF. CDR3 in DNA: TGTGCCAGCAGCCCTCTGTCGGGGGTGGACGAGCAGTACTTC.

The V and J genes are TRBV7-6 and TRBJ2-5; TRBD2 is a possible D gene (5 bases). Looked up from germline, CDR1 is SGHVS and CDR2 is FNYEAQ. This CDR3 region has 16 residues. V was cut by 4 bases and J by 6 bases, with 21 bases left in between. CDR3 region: CASSSARDRRGKTQYF. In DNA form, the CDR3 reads TGTGCCAGCAGCTCGGCCCGCGACCGACGAGGGAAGACCCAGTACTTC. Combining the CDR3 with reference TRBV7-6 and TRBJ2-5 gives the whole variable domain GAGVSQSPRYKVTKRGQDVALRCDPISGHVSLYWYRQALGQGPEFLTYFNYEAQQDKSGLPNDRFSAERPEGSISTLTIQRTEQRDSAMYRCASSSARDRRGKTQYFGPGTRLLVL.

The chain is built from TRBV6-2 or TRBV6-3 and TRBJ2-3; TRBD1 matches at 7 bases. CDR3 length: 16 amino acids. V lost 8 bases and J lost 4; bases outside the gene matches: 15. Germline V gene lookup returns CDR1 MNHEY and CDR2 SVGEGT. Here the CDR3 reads CASPPMTGLRADTQYF. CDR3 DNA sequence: TGTGCCAGCCCCCCAATGACAGGGCTGAGGGCAGATACGCAGTATTTT.

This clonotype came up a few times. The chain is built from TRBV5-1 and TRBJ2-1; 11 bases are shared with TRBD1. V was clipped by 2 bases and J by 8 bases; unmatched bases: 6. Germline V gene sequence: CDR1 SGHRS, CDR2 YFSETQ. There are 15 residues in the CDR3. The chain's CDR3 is CASSFGQGARYEQFF. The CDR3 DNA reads TGCGCCAGCAGCTTCGGACAGGGGGCGCGGTATGAGCAGTTCTTC. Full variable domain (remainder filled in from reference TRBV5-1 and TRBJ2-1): KAGVTQTPRYLIKTRGQQVTLSCSPISGHRSVSWYQQTPGQGLQFLFEYFSETQRNKGNFPGRFSGRQFSNSRSEMNVSTLELGDSALYLCASSFGQGARYEQFFGPGTRLTVL.

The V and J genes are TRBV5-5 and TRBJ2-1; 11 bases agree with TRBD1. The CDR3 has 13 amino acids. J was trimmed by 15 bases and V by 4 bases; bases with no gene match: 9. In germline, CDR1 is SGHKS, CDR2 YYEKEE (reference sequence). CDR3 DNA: TGTGCCAGCAGCGTCGGGACAGGGGGTAGGGGGTTCTTC. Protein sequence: CASSVGTGGRGFF.

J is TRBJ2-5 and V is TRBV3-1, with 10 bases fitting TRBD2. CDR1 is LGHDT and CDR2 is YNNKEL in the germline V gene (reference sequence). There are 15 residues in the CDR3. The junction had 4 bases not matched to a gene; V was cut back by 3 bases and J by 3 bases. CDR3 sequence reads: CASSHHGLAEETQYF. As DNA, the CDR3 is TGTGCCAGCAGCCACCACGGACTAGCGGAAGAGACCCAGTACTTC.

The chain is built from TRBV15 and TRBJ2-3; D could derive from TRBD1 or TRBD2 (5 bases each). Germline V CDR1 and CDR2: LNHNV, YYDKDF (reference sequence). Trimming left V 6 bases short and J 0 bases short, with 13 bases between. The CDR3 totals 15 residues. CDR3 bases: TGTGCCACCAGAGACGGGGCCTGGAGCACAGATACGCAGTATTTT. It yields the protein CATRDGAWSTDTQYF.

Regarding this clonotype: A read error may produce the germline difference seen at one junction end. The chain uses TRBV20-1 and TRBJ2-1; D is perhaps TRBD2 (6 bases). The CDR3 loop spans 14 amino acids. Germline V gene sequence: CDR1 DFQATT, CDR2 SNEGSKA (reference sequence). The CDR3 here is CSARDPGLNNEQFF. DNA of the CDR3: TGCAGTGCTAGAGATCCGGGACTGAACAACGAGCAGTTCTTC.

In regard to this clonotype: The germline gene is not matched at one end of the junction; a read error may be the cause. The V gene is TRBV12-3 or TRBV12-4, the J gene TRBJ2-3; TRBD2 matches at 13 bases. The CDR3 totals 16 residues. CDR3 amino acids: CASSPRTSGSTDAQYF. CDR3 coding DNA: TGTGCCAGCAGTCCCCGGACTAGCGGGAGTACAGATGCGCAGTATTTT.